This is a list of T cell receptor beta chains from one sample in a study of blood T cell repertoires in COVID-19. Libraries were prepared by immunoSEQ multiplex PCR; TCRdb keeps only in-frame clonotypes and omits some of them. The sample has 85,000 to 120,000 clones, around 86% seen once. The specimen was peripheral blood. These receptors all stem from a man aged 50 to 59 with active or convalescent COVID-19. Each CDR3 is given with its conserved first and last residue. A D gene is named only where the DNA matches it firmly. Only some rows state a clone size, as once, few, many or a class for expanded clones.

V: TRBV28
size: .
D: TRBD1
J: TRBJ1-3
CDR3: CATGPGGQTGNTIYF
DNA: TGTGCCACCGGCCCAGGGGGACAGACCGGAAACACCATATATTTT

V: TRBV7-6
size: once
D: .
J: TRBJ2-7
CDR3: CASSLDFGEQYF
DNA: TGTGCCAGCAGCTTAGACTTCGGCGAGCAGTACTTC

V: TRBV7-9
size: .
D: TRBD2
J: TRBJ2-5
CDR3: CASSPLAGAETQYF
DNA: TGTGCCAGCAGCCCACTAGCGGGGGCAGAGACCCAGTACTTC

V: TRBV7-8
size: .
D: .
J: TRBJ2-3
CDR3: CASSLMDFGNIDTQYF
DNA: TGTGCCAGCAGCTTAATGGACTTCGGGAATATAGATACGCAGTATTTT

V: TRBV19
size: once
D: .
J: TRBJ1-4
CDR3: CASSSGAGAGKLFF
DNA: TGTGCCAGTAGCTCCGGGGCGGGGGCAGGAAAACTGTTTTTT

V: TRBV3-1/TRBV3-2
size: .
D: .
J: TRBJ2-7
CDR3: CASSRGSYEQYF
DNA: TGTGCCAGCAGCCGGGGCAGCTACGAGCAGTACTTC

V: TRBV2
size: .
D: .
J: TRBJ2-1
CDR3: CASSEAHAISYNEQFF
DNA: TGTGCCAGCAGTGAAGCGCATGCGATCTCCTACAATGAGCAGTTCTTC

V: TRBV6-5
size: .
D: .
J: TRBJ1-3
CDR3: CASTQGYSGNTIYF
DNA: TGTGCCAGCACACAGGGATACTCTGGAAACACCATATATTTT

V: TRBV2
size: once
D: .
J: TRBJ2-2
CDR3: CASSASGIAGELFF
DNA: TGTGCCAGCAGTGCCTCGGGAATTGCCGGGGAGCTGTTTTTT

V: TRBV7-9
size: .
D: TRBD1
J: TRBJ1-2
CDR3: CASRRDRQNYGYTF
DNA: TGTGCCAGCAGAAGGGACAGGCAAAACTATGGCTACACCTTC

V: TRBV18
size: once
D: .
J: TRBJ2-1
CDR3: CASSPVTKNEQFF
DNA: TGTGCCAGCTCACCAGTGACTAAGAATGAGCAGTTCTTC

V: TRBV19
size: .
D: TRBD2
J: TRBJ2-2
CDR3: CASSIGGGIVGELFF
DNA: TGTGCCAGTAGTATTGGCGGGGGGATCGTCGGGGAGCTGTTTTTT

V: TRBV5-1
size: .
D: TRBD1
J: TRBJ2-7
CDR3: CASSSGQGYEQYF
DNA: TGCGCCAGCAGCTCGGGACAGGGCTACGAGCAGTACTTC